This T cell receptor (beta chain) was identified in a study of blood T cells in healthy people across ages. The V end was cut by 1 base, the J end by 1 base, with 12 bases between. This CDR3 has 15 amino acids. Germline V gives CDR1 DFQATT, CDR2 SNEGSKA (reference sequence). The table lists this clonotype with a few counts. Its antigen remains unknown. Primers used in a second PCR of roughly 6 to 12 cycles were a sample-barcoded 5' primer and a J-beta primer mix. There were at least 2.5 million CDR3-containing paired-end reads obtained from each sample. TCRdb analysed the 5' RACE reads with MiXCR anew, one entry per CDR3 protein. Of some 640,000 distinct CDR3 sequences detected, more than 40% appear once; the ten largest clones hold around a third. Study observations and caveats: In older individuals, TCR beta diversity per million T cells was lower, falling roughly linearly with age.

The sequence was obtained from a woman aged 60-70 years in good health. This chain connects TRBV20-1 to TRBJ2-3; possible D gene TRBD2, 5 bases. Specimen: blood. CDR3 protein: CSARVLRARTDTQYF. The CDR3 DNA reads as TGCAGTGCTAGAGTGCTGCGGGCTCGCACAGATACGCAGTATTTT.